The 27 T cell receptor beta chains presented below share a single source sample, sequenced in a study of regulatory T cells in long-lasting Graves disease. Arm-PCR of CDR3 regions and iRepertoire HTBI primers were the basis on which TCR beta libraries were built. TCRdb reanalysed the multiplex PCR reads using MiXCR and keeps one entry per CDR3 protein. The sample has 350,000 to 550,000 distinct CDR3 sequences; around 13% are singletons. Regarding time point: newly diagnosed GD, antithyroid drugs for less than 3 months. Generation of the TCR library employed RNA extracted from PBMCs. This sample also appeared in a second study, on T cells in Graves' hyperthyroidism and ophthalmopathy.

The sequenced sample was peripheral blood mononuclear cells (PBMCs), obtained at new diagnosis, from a patient treated with antithyroid drugs. These receptors came from a woman in her forties or fifties with Graves disease.

A remark on this clonotype: The conserved final phenylalanine or tryptophan is absent from the CDR3, which likely points to a read error. This sequence joins TRBV20-1 and TRBJ2-3; 7 bases fit TRBD2. The germline gives CDR1 DFQATT, CDR2 SNEGSKA (reference sequence). This CDR3 has 14 amino acids. V shed 8 bases and J 4 bases; nucleotides not matched to a gene: 12. The CDR3 DNA is TGCAGTAGAACGGGACTATTCATGTCAGATACGCAGTATTCT. Protein sequence: CSRTGLFMSDTQYS.

This clonotype appeared a few times. The chain couples TRBV7-3 to TRBJ2-3; 8 bases match TRBD1. This CDR3 has 13 amino acids. Germline assignment: CDR1 SGHTA and CDR2 FQGTGA. The junction had 7 bases not matched to a gene; V was cut back by 7 bases and J by 7 bases. CDR3 sequence: CASTAGGMNTQYF. CDR3 bases: TGTGCCAGCACGGCAGGGGGCATGAATACGCAGTATTTT.

This clonotype was found once. This rearrangement joins TRBV18 to TRBJ1-4, with D possibly being TRBD1 (5 bases). Germline assignment: CDR1 KGHSH and CDR2 LQKENI. Trimming cost V 2 bases and J 8 bases, with 15 bases left between them. CDR3 length equals 15 residues. CDR3 sequence: CASSPGQGKNEKLFF. The DNA of the CDR3 is TGTGCCAGCTCACCAGGTCAGGGAAAAAACGAAAAACTGTTTTTT.

Comment on this clonotype: It may be a read error: a sequence one base away is much more abundant. The gene calls are TRBV7-2 and TRBJ2-6; tentatively, D is TRBD1 or TRBD2 (5 bases each). The V gene's germline CDR1 is SGHTA and CDR2 FQGNSA. This CDR3 spans 18 amino acids. CDR3: CAGSPGVVRASGANVLTF. The CDR3 DNA follows: TGTGCCGGCAGCCCCGGGGTGGTCAGGGCGTCTGGGGCCAACGTCCTGACTTTC.

In its sample, this clonotype was seen many times. The chain is built from TRBV28 and TRBJ2-3, with a weak D call TRBD2 (7 bases). The germline V gene has CDR1 MDHEN and CDR2 SYDVKM. Between the trimmed V and J ends, which lost 7 bases and 4 bases, there was a span of 24 bases. The CDR3 spans 17 residues. CDR3 loop: CASNTFRRGGLADTQYF. The CDR3 DNA reads TGTGCCAGCAACACATTCCGTAGGGGGGGCTTAGCAGATACGCAGTATTTT.

In its sample, this clonotype was seen many times. The chain recombines TRBV20-1 with TRBJ1-5; D is unresolved. Trimming removed 5 bases from V and 5 bases from J, with 10 bases in between. CDR3 length equals 12 residues. CDR1 is DFQATT, CDR2 SNEGSKA, per germline (reference sequence). CDR3 nucleotides: TGCAGTGCTCCTACAGAGGATCAGCCCCAGCATTTT. Translating gives CSAPTEDQPQHF.

The sample holds a few counts of this clonotype. The gene calls are TRBV25-1 and TRBJ1-6, with D unclear. The germline V gene has CDR1 MGHDK and CDR2 SYGVNS. The CDR3 has 15 residues. V lost 4 bases, J lost 0 bases, and 7 bases lay in between. For the CDR3, the DNA is TGTGCCAGCAGTGTCAAGAGCTCCTATAATTCACCCCTCCACTTT. Residues: CASSVKSSYNSPLHF.

This clonotype was seen only a few times. The gene calls are TRBV7-9 and TRBJ1-6, with D uncertain. CDR1 SEHNR and CDR2 FQNEAQ come from the germline V gene (reference sequence). This CDR3 has 15 residues. The ends were cut back, 5 bases at V and 9 bases at J, with 17 bases in the middle. The DNA of the CDR3 is TGTGCCAGCAGCCCCCAATCGCGAGGTGGTTCACCCCTCCACTTT. It specifies CASSPQSRGGSPLHF.

The chain employs TRBV2 and TRBJ2-6; possibly TRBD1 for D (6 bases). CDR1 is SNHLY, CDR2 FYNNEI, per germline. This CDR3 has 16 residues. V lost 6 bases and J lost 0, with 12 bases in between. The CDR3 region has the DNA TGTGCCAGCAGCCCCACAGGGATCTCTGGGGCCAACGTCCTGACTTTC. Translated, it gives CASSPTGISGANVLTF.

The rearrangement links TRBV6-2 or TRBV6-3 to TRBJ1-5; D call uncertain. The germline CDR1 and CDR2 sequences are MNHEY and SVGEGT. CDR3 length equals 14 residues. V lost 5 bases, J lost 5 bases, and 13 bases lay in between. CDR3 sequence reads: CASSEGLTYQPQHF. CDR3 bases: TGTGCCAGCAGTGAGGGTTTAACTTATCAGCCCCAGCATTTT.

The rearrangement links TRBV7-6 to TRBJ1-2; D is perhaps TRBD1 (5 bases). Deletions cut 0 bases from V and 5 bases from J, with 7 bases between. This CDR3 contains 13 residues. Germline CDR1 SGHVS, CDR2 FNYEAQ. CDR3: CASSLAREYGYTF. CDR3 in DNA: TGTGCCAGCAGCTTAGCCAGGGAATATGGCTACACCTTC. Full variable domain (remainder filled in from reference TRBV7-6 and TRBJ1-2): GAGVSQSPRYKVTKRGQDVALRCDPISGHVSLYWYRQALGQGPEFLTYFNYEAQQDKSGLPNDRFSAERPEGSISTLTIQRTEQRDSAMYRCASSLAREYGYTFGSGTRLTVV.

This clonotype was counted between two and nine times. The V and J genes are TRBV7-2 and TRBJ2-1; 9 bases line up with TRBD2. The CDR3 consists of 17 residues. Trimming removed 4 bases from V and 2 bases from J; junction bases left unmatched: 9. Per germline, CDR1 SGHTA and CDR2 FQGNSA. CDR3 in DNA: TGTGCCAGCAGCTCCGAGGGGCCTAGCGGGGCCTACAATGAGCAGTTCTTC. Its translation is CASSSEGPSGAYNEQFF.

This clonotype appeared many times. V usage is TRBV2 and J usage is TRBJ2-1, with 7 bases lining up with TRBD2. The J segment lost 13 bases and the V segment lost 2 bases, leaving 14 bases of the junction unmatched. Germline V gene data show CDR1 as SNHLY and CDR2 as FYNNEI. The CDR3 runs 15 residues. The CDR3 coding sequence is TGTGCCAGCAGTGAATGGGTAGCGGGCGCTGTCGTACAGTTCTTC. This sequence encodes CASSEWVAGAVVQFF.

Many counts were recorded for this clonotype. The V gene is TRBV7-9, the J gene TRBJ2-2; the D is unclear. This CDR3 contains 12 residues. With 6 bases removed from V and 8 bases from J, the gap between germline ends came to 10 bases. CDR1 SEHNR and CDR2 FQNEAQ come from the germline V gene (reference sequence). CDR3 in amino acids: CASSDPGGELFF. CDR3 bases: TGTGCCAGCAGTGACCCTGGGGGGGAGCTGTTTTTT.

Remarks on this clonotype: A much larger clone lies one base from this, so it may be a read error. The chain combines TRBV7-9 with TRBJ2-7, with 11 bases lining up with TRBD2. Trimming took 1 base from V and 3 from J; bases not matched to a gene: 5. CDR3 length equals 16 residues. Germline V gene data show CDR1 as SEHNR and CDR2 as FQNEAQ (reference sequence). The CDR3 coding sequence is TGTGCCAGCAGCTTAGAGCGGGGACTAGCGGTCTACGAGCAGTACTTC. Translation: CASSLERGLAVYEQYF. Full variable domain (missing parts from reference TRBV7-9 and TRBJ2-7): DTGVSQNPRHKITKRGQNVTFRCDPISEHNRLYWYRQTLGQGPEFLTYFQNEAQLEKSRLLSDRFSAERPKGSFSTLEIQRTEQGDSAMYLCASSLERGLAVYEQYFGPGTRLTVT.

To note about this clonotype: A much larger clone differs from this one at a single base, so this may be a read error. This chain joins TRBV7-9 and TRBJ2-7; TRBD2 agrees at 8 bases. Germline CDR1 SEHNR, CDR2 FQNEAQ (reference sequence). This CDR3 is 15 amino acids long. J gave up 1 base and V 5 bases, and 7 bases lay outside the gene matches. Here the CDR3 reads CASSPTGTSSYEQYF. The DNA for the CDR3 is TGTGCCAGCAGCCCCACCGGGACTAGTTCCTACGAGCAGTACTTC. Variable domain in full (rest from reference TRBV7-9 and TRBJ2-7): DTGVSQNPRHKITKRGQNVTFRCDPISEHNRLYWYRQTLGQGPEFLTYFQNEAQLEKSRLLSDRFSAERPKGSFSTLEIQRTEQGDSAMYLCASSPTGTSSYEQYFGPGTRLTVT.

This clonotype was detected ten times or more. J is TRBJ2-5 and V is TRBV12-3 or TRBV12-4; the match to TRBD1 covers 8 bases. V was pared by 6 bases and J by 4 bases, with 7 bases of the junction left unmatched. The CDR3 length is 14 residues. CDR3 DNA: TGTGCCAGCAGCTCCTCTGACAGGGGAGAGACCCAGTACTTC. As protein: CASSSSDRGETQYF.

This clonotype was observed a few times. The V and J genes are TRBV12-3 or TRBV12-4 and TRBJ1-5, with TRBD1 identical over 7 bases. The CDR3 runs to 17 residues. V shed 4 bases and J 1 base; nucleotides not matched to a gene: 10. The CDR3: CASSSSLTGRSNQPQHF. In DNA form, the CDR3 reads TGTGCCAGCAGTTCGAGCTTGACAGGGAGGAGCAATCAGCCCCAGCATTTT.

The V gene is TRBV6-2 or TRBV6-3, the J gene TRBJ2-1, with TRBD2 matching over 9 bases. The ends lost 2 bases at V and 8 bases at J; junction bases unmatched: 10. In germline, CDR1 is MNHEY, CDR2 SVGEGT. CDR3 length: 16 amino acids. CDR3 sequence: CASSYGASGGRDEQFF. The CDR3 DNA sequence: TGTGCCAGCAGTTACGGGGCTAGCGGCGGGAGGGATGAGCAGTTCTTC.

This clonotype was seen ten or more times. DNA of the CDR3: TGTGCCAGCACTCGGGCGGGCCACACAGATACGCAGTATTTT. Protein sequence: CASTRAGHTDTQYF. The rearrangement joins TRBV2 to TRBJ2-3, with D tentatively TRBD2 (5 bases). The CDR3 extends over 14 amino acids. With 7 bases removed from V and 2 bases from J, the gap between germline ends came to 13 bases. The germline V gene encodes CDR1 SNHLY and CDR2 FYNNEI.

This clonotype was picked up a small number of times. Possible read error: a much larger clone is one base away. This chain links TRBV28 with TRBJ2-3, with 13 bases fitting TRBD2. CDR1 and CDR2 (germline): MDHEN, SYDVKM. The CDR3 has 15 residues. The CDR3 DNA sequence: TGTGCCAGCAGTTTAGGGACTAGCGGGAAAGATACGCAGTGTTTT. It is translated as CASSLGTSGKDTQCF.

This clonotype was found many times. The chain carries TRBV29-1 and TRBJ1-4; the D is unclear. This CDR3 comprises 14 residues. V was shortened by 6 bases and J by 3 bases, with 14 bases between the two germline ends. The V gene's germline CDR1 is SQVTM and CDR2 ANQGSEA. The CDR3 region has the DNA TGCAGCGTGGCGGGTTACTTGTCTAATGAAAAACTGTTTTTT. This encodes CSVAGYLSNEKLFF.

This clonotype was seen at least ten times. This chain uses TRBV7-2 with TRBJ2-1; 14 bases are a match to TRBD2. Germline V gene sequence: CDR1 SGHTA, CDR2 FQGNSA. V was clipped by 6 bases and J by 9 bases; unmatched bases: 4. This CDR3 is built from 14 residues. The CDR3 DNA sequence: TGTGCCAGCAGGACTAGCGGGAGGGCCGGTGAGCAGTTCTTC. This translates into CASRTSGRAGEQFF.

The sample holds many counts of this clonotype. The chain carries TRBV20-1 and TRBJ2-3; no firm D call. Trimming cost V 6 bases and J 0 bases, with 16 bases left between them. CDR1 and CDR2 from the germline V gene are DFQATT and SNEGSKA (reference sequence). The CDR3 length is 15 residues. CDR3 residues: CSAPKSTGSTDTQYF. The CDR3, as DNA: TGCAGTGCCCCTAAAAGCACCGGAAGCACAGATACGCAGTATTTT.

The chain combines TRBV29-1 with TRBJ1-3; D not certain. Trimming cost V 7 bases and J 3 bases, with 10 bases left between them. The CDR3 is made up of 12 amino acids. Germline lookup yields CDR1 SQVTM and CDR2 ANQGSEA. CDR3 DNA sequence: TGCAGCGCCATGACTAATGGAAACACCATATATTTT. Translating gives CSAMTNGNTIYF.

This clonotype turned up a few times. This chain joins TRBV5-1 and TRBJ2-7; weak D call: TRBD1 (6 bases). The CDR3 totals 14 residues. Germline V CDR1 and CDR2: SGHRS, YFSETQ. V was pared by 1 base and J by 2 bases, with 10 bases between. CDR3 sequence (DNA): TGCGCCAGCAGCTTGAACAGGGAAGCCTACGAGCAGTACTTC. As protein: CASSLNREAYEQYF.

This clonotype was seen many times. The gene calls are TRBV5-1 and TRBJ2-2; the match to TRBD1 covers 9 bases. Germline loops: CDR1 SGHRS, CDR2 YFSETQ. The junction had 7 bases not matched to a gene; V was cut back by 4 bases and J by 6 bases. The CDR3 covers 15 residues. This CDR3 is CASSLGQGGSGELFF. The CDR3 nucleotides are TGCGCCAGCAGCCTGGGACAGGGAGGTTCCGGGGAGCTGTTTTTT.